The 5 T cell receptor beta chains listed next were all sequenced from one sample in a study of control samples from healthy donors and cancer patients. Assay: immunoSEQ multiplex PCR; the TCRdb copy retains only in-frame clones and omits some. The sample carries 75,000 to 90,000 clones, approximately 91% recorded once. The specimen was PBMCs. These TCRs come from a woman in her fifties or sixties with colorectal cancer.

This clone has only a few counts. DNA for the CDR3: TGTGCCAGCAGCGAGGGGACATCTTGGGAGCAGTACGTC. This sequence encodes CASSEGTSWEQYV. V usage is TRBV5-6 and J usage is TRBJ2-7, with D perhaps TRBD1 (6 bases). CDR3 length equals 13 residues. The germline V gene has CDR1 SGHDT and CDR2 YYEEEE. V gave up 4 bases and J gave up 7 bases, with 15 bases separating them.

V is TRBV19 and J is TRBJ1-1; D uncertain. The germline V gene encodes CDR1 LNHDA and CDR2 SQIVND (reference sequence). With 5 bases removed from V and 0 bases from J, the gap between germline ends came to 10 bases. CDR3 length: 14 residues. The CDR3 DNA follows: TGTGCCAGTAGTTCGGACCGTATGAACACTGAAGCTTTCTTT. Translating it yields CASSSDRMNTEAFF.

The chain recombines TRBV3-1 (or the pseudogene TRBV3-2) with TRBJ2-5; unclear D gene. The CDR3 contains 11 residues. From germline, CDR1 is LGHDT and CDR2 YNNKEL (reference sequence). V shed 4 bases and J shed 4 bases, with 4 bases lying between them. CDR3 sequence (DNA): TGTGCCAGCAGCCTACTAGAGACCCAGTACTTC. Translation gives CASSLLETQYF.

The J gene is TRBJ1-6, the V gene TRBV2; D possibly corresponds to TRBD1 (6 bases). Germline CDR1 is SNHLY and CDR2 is FYNNEI. Trimming left V 7 bases short and J 9 bases short, with 19 bases between. The CDR3 covers 15 residues. CDR3: CASILTGTKTSPLHF. CDR3 sequence (DNA): TGTGCCAGCATTCTCACCGGGACAAAGACTTCACCCCTCCACTTT.

This clone has only one observation. The chain combines TRBV28 with TRBJ2-2, with 11 nucleotides matching TRBD2. Unmatched junction bases numbered 8, after V lost 8 bases and J lost 6 bases. Germline CDR1 MDHEN, CDR2 SYDVKM. The CDR3 has 15 residues. The chain's CDR3 is CASCLAGGLPGELFF. CDR3 DNA sequence: TGTGCCAGCTGTCTAGCGGGGGGACTCCCCGGGGAGCTGTTTTTT.